The 25 T cell receptor beta chains in this list originate from one sample, sequenced in a study of T cell responses to AZD1222 COVID-19 vaccine (dated by TCRdb to about 2021). Reading the label with the study, this specimen's time point is: baseline before first vaccination. The treatment or condition label on this specimen signifies: meningococcal conjugate vaccine given as trial control. Library preparation used the immunoSEQ multiplex PCR assay. TCRdb's version of the immuneACCESS table is confined to in-frame rearrangements and falls short of the full clone set. An unresolved V gene accounts for under half of the shortfall where checked; the remainder is of unknown origin. For this sample there are 140,000 to 150,000 clones; about 93% appear just once. About 3% of the sample belongs to the ten largest clones. This material consisted of peripheral blood, taken on day 0 of MenACWY control vaccination. The receptors shown here come from an adult in good health.

The chain links TRBV30 to TRBJ1-2; D might be TRBD1 (5 bases). The CDR3 sequence is 12 residues long. Germline values: CDR1 GTSNPN, CDR2 SVGIG (reference sequence). Deletions cut 5 bases from V and 4 bases from J, with 11 bases between. CDR3 in amino acids: CAWLGDRYGYTF. CDR3 bases: TGTGCCTGGCTCGGGGACCGCTATGGCTACACCTTC.

CDR3 sequence (DNA): TGTGCCAGCAGTCGGGACTCCAATGAAAAACTGTTTTTT. Translated, it gives CASSRDSNEKLFF. The chain links TRBV7-2 to TRBJ1-4; maybe TRBD1 (5 bases). The CDR3 consists of 13 residues. Trimming left V 6 bases short and J 5 bases short, with 10 bases between. CDR1 SGHTA and CDR2 FQGNSA come from the germline V gene. Filled out from reference TRBV7-2 and TRBJ1-4, the complete variable domain reads GAGVSQSPSNKVTEKGKDVELRCDPISGHTALYWYRQSLGQGLEFLIYFQGNSAPDKSGLPSDRFSAERTGGSVSTLTIQRTQQEDSAVYLCASSRDSNEKLFFGSGTQLSVL.

The chain carries TRBV15 and TRBJ1-2, with unresolved D. Per germline, CDR1 LNHNV and CDR2 YYDKDF (reference sequence). The CDR3 is 13 amino acids. Trimming took off 4 bases at V and 9 bases at J, with 15 bases between the two ends. CDR3: CATSMPGRHRYTF. For the CDR3, the DNA is TGTGCCACCAGCATGCCCGGCAGGCACCGCTACACCTTC.

This CDR3 reads CASSSGRATVTEAFF. CDR3 DNA: TGTGCCAGCAGCTCGGGCAGGGCCACTGTCACTGAAGCTTTCTTT. The chain couples TRBV2 to TRBJ1-1; D is possibly TRBD1 (5 bases). Per germline, CDR1 SNHLY and CDR2 FYNNEI. The CDR3 covers 15 residues. Trimming cost V 6 bases and J 4 bases, with 18 bases left between them. Together with reference TRBV2 and TRBJ1-1, the CDR3 gives the full variable domain: EPEVTQTPSHQVTQMGQEVILRCVPISNHLYFYWYRQILGQKVEFLVSFYNNEISEKSEIFDDQFSVERPDGSNFTLKIRSTKLEDSAMYFCASSSGRATVTEAFFGQGTRLTVV.

Only one count was recorded for this clone. This sequence joins TRBV6-5 and TRBJ1-2; 7 bases map to TRBD1. Per germline, CDR1 MNHEY and CDR2 SVGAGI. J was trimmed by 8 bases and V by 6 bases; bases with no gene match: 6. CDR3 length: 12 residues. CDR3 residues: CASSSTGRGYTF. The CDR3 DNA sequence: TGTGCCAGCAGCTCGACAGGGCGAGGCTACACCTTC.

Only one count was recorded for this clone. The CDR3 DNA reads as TGTGCCAGCAGCCAAAGGGAGGGGTCTCACAATGAGCAGTTCTTC. The encoded protein is CASSQREGSHNEQFF. V is TRBV3-1 (or the pseudogene TRBV3-2) and J is TRBJ2-1; 7 nucleotides match TRBD2. Germline values: CDR1 LGHDT, CDR2 YNNKEL (reference sequence). The J segment lost 5 bases and the V segment lost 2 bases, leaving 6 bases of the junction unmatched. The CDR3 has 15 amino acids.

V gene TRBV20-1 combines with J gene TRBJ1-5; no definite D call. This CDR3 is 13 amino acids long. CDR1 is DFQATT, CDR2 SNEGSKA, per germline (reference sequence). V was pared by 3 bases and J by 4 bases, with 10 bases between. The CDR3 loop is CSASIMTNQPQHF. The CDR3 region has the DNA TGCAGTGCTAGTATAATGACGAATCAGCCCCAGCATTTT.

This clone has a single count. The chain employs TRBV7-9 and TRBJ1-1, with unresolved D. CDR3 size: 12 residues. Between the trimmed V and J ends, which lost 5 bases and 3 bases, there was a span of 7 bases. Looked up from germline, CDR1 is SEHNR and CDR2 is FQNEAQ (reference sequence). The DNA for the CDR3 is TGTGCCAGCAGCCCTGGGTACACTGAAGCTTTCTTT. Amino acid sequence: CASSPGYTEAFF.

This chain joins TRBV28 and TRBJ1-2; weak D call: TRBD1 (6 bases). The germline V gene has CDR1 MDHEN and CDR2 SYDVKM. CDR3 length equals 15 residues. V dropped 10 bases and J dropped 5 bases, with 23 bases sitting between them. In nucleotides, the CDR3 is TGTGCCACCCACCCTTTTGAGTGGGGGCGATATGGCTACACCTTC. Its translation: CATHPFEWGRYGYTF.

The chain links TRBV7-2 to TRBJ2-7; 8 positions agree with TRBD2. The CDR3 consists of 15 residues. Per the germline V gene, CDR1 is SGHTA and CDR2 is FQGNSA. V shed 3 bases, J shed 5 bases, and the junction held 9 bases outside the gene matches. The CDR3 DNA reads as TGTGCCAGCAGCTTCGTCTCCGGGGGGGCCCACGAGCAGTACTTC. It translates to CASSFVSGGAHEQYF.

The gene calls are TRBV5-4 and TRBJ2-2; 14 bases match TRBD2. With V trimmed by 3 bases and J by 8 bases, 6 bases remained unmatched. There are 16 residues in the CDR3. Germline V gene data show CDR1 as SGHNT and CDR2 as YYREEE (reference sequence). CDR3 in DNA: TGTGCCAGCAGCTGGGGACTAGCGGGAGAGACGGGGGAGCTGTTTTTT. The encoded protein is CASSWGLAGETGELFF.

The chain couples TRBV10-1 to TRBJ2-5; 14 nucleotides line up with TRBD2. The CDR3 runs to 17 residues. The germline V gene has CDR1 WNHNN and CDR2 SYGVQD (reference sequence). V trimming: 7 bases; J trimming: 0 bases; junction bases outside the gene matches: 7. Here the CDR3 DNA reads TGCGCCAGCATTAAGACTAGCGGGAGGGCCGACCAAGAGACCCAGTACTTC. This translates into CASIKTSGRADQETQYF.

The sample holds one count of this clone. This CDR3 reads CASSFSGGAWGNEQFF. CDR3 coding DNA: TGTGCCAGCAGCTTTAGCGGGGGGGCATGGGGCAATGAGCAGTTCTTC. This chain links TRBV14 with TRBJ2-1; TRBD2 matches at 11 bases. With V trimmed by 5 bases and J by 6 bases, 9 bases remained unmatched. This CDR3 has 16 residues. In germline, CDR1 is SGHDN, CDR2 FVKESK.

Written as DNA, the CDR3 is TGTGCCAGCAGCCCCAGCGGGGAGCCTTACAATGAGCAGTTCTTC. It encodes CASSPSGEPYNEQFF. The V gene is TRBV7-3, the J gene TRBJ2-1, with 7 bases lining up with TRBD2. The CDR3 is 15 residues long. The germline CDR1 and CDR2 sequences are SGHTA and FQGTGA. V dropped 5 bases and J dropped 4; count of bases not matched to a gene: 8.

The rearrangement links TRBV24-1 to TRBJ1-2; the match to TRBD1 covers 9 bases. The CDR3 has 13 amino acids. The germline gives CDR1 KGHDR, CDR2 SFDVKD. The V and J ends lost 4 bases and 6 bases, in that order; junction bases with no gene match: 2. The CDR3 nucleotides read TGTGCCACCAGTGAGCGGACAGGGGATGGCTACACCTTC. Protein sequence: CATSERTGDGYTF.

The chain couples TRBV15 to TRBJ1-1, with a weak D call TRBD1 (5 bases). The CDR3 is 13 amino acids. Germline CDR1 and CDR2: LNHNV and YYDKDF (reference sequence). Between the trimmed V and J ends, which lost 2 bases and 1 base, there was a span of 5 bases. CDR3 nucleotides: TGTGCCACCAGCAGACAGGGGAACACTGAAGCTTTCTTT. It encodes CATSRQGNTEAFF. Complete variable domain (other parts from reference TRBV15 and TRBJ1-1): DAMVIQNPRYQVTQFGKPVTLSCSQTLNHNVMYWYQQKSSQAPKLLFHYYDKDFNNEADTPDNFQSRRPNTSFCFLDIRSPGLGDTAMYLCATSRQGNTEAFFGQGTRLTVV.

The J gene is TRBJ2-1, the V gene TRBV11-2; D unclear. This CDR3 contains 15 residues. Germline V gene data show CDR1 as SGHAT and CDR2 as FQNNGV. The V gene lost 2 bases and the J gene lost 0 bases, with 8 bases spanning the gap. The CDR3 reads CASSLKRYSYNEQFF. The CDR3 nucleotides are TGTGCCAGCAGCTTAAAACGGTACTCCTACAATGAGCAGTTCTTC. The full variable domain, completed using reference TRBV11-2 and TRBJ2-1, is EAGVAQSPRYKIIEKRQSVAFWCNPISGHATLYWYQQILGQGPKLLIQFQNNGVVDDSQLPKDRFSAERLKGVDSTLKIQPAKLEDSAVYLCASSLKRYSYNEQFFGPGTRLTVL.

The J gene is TRBJ1-1, the V gene TRBV3-1 (or the pseudogene TRBV3-2); tentatively, D is TRBD1 (5 bases). The CDR3 has 14 amino acids. Germline lookup yields CDR1 LGHDT and CDR2 YNNKEL (reference sequence). Trimming removed 1 base from V and 8 bases from J, with 14 bases in between. CDR3 sequence (DNA): TGTGCCAGCAGCCAAGTTGGGGGGAAGGGGGAAGCTTTCTTT. This sequence encodes CASSQVGGKGEAFF.

V gene TRBV14 combines with J gene TRBJ1-1; no clear D. This CDR3 comprises 12 residues. Between the trimmed V and J ends, which lost 2 bases and 0 bases, there was a span of 1 base. The germline gives CDR1 SGHDN, CDR2 FVKESK. The CDR3 region is CASSQLNTEAFF. The CDR3, as DNA: TGTGCCAGCAGCCAACTGAACACTGAAGCTTTCTTT.

V usage is TRBV3-1 (or the pseudogene TRBV3-2) and J usage is TRBJ1-2, with 8 bases fitting TRBD1. Trimming removed 3 bases from V and 6 bases from J; junction bases left unmatched: 9. CDR1 is LGHDT, CDR2 YNNKEL, per germline (reference sequence). The CDR3 spans 15 residues. This CDR3 reads CASSHIGQGSDGYTF. The CDR3 region has the DNA TGTGCCAGCAGCCATATCGGACAGGGAAGTGATGGCTACACCTTC.

This chain uses TRBV18 with TRBJ2-2; tentatively, D is TRBD1 (5 bases). The V gene's germline CDR1 is KGHSH and CDR2 LQKENI. Trimming removed 1 base at V and 0 bases at J, with 9 bases between. CDR3 size: 16 residues. The CDR3 here is CASSPRQFPNTGELFF. The CDR3 nucleotides are TGTGCCAGCTCACCACGACAGTTTCCGAACACCGGGGAGCTGTTTTTT. The whole variable domain, filled in from reference TRBV18 and TRBJ2-2, reads NAGVMQNPRHLVRRRGQEARLRCSPMKGHSHVYWYRQLPEEGLKFMVYLQKENIIDESGMPKERFSAEFPKEGPSILRIQQVVRGDSAAYFCASSPRQFPNTGELFFGEGSRLTVL.

This clone showed up just a few times. The chain combines TRBV18 with TRBJ2-7, with 8 nucleotides matching TRBD2. V gave up 0 bases and J gave up 0 bases; unmatched junction bases: 1. The CDR3 contains 15 residues. Germline V gives CDR1 KGHSH, CDR2 LQKENI. Here the CDR3 DNA reads TGTGCCAGCTCACCACCGGGACTAGTCTCCTACGAGCAGTACTTC. This gives the protein CASSPPGLVSYEQYF.

V is TRBV18 and J is TRBJ2-7; the match to TRBD1 covers 11 bases. The CDR3 contains 14 residues. With 5 bases clipped from V and 4 bases from J, the junction kept 4 bases outside the gene matches. Per germline, CDR1 KGHSH and CDR2 LQKENI. CDR3 loop: CASSTGTGGYEQYF. The DNA for the CDR3 is TGTGCCAGCTCAACCGGGACAGGGGGGTACGAGCAGTACTTC.

This chain links TRBV12-3 or TRBV12-4 with TRBJ1-3; D is unclear. V was shortened by 6 bases and J by 4 bases, with 10 bases between the two germline ends. This CDR3 is built from 13 residues. CDR3 nucleotide sequence: TGTGCCAGCAGCCTAACATCGGGAAACACCATATATTTT. Residues: CASSLTSGNTIYF.

The chain uses TRBV4-2 and TRBJ2-5, with 13 bases lining up with TRBD2. The CDR3 totals 15 residues. V was clipped by 4 bases and J by 4 bases; unmatched bases: 3. The germline V gene encodes CDR1 LGHNA and CDR2 YNFKEQ. CDR3 DNA: TGTGCCAGCAGCCCCCGGACTAGCGGGGGAGAGACCCAGTACTTC. Translating gives CASSPRTSGGETQYF.